This TCR beta chain was sequenced for a study of control samples from healthy donors and cancer patients. The CDR3 spans 15 residues. Germline V gene lookup returns CDR1 MNHEY and CDR2 SMNVEV (reference sequence). The ends were cut back, 2 bases at V and 0 bases at J, with 11 bases in the middle. Only in-frame clones appear in the TCRdb table, and some are missing; sequencing was by immunoSEQ multiplex PCR. The sample holds 130,000 to 150,000 clones, 91% seen once. The sample comprised blood. V usage is TRBV27 and J usage is TRBJ2-7; tentatively, D is TRBD2 (6 bases). The receptor was derived from a man aged 30 to 45 in good health. In nucleotides, the CDR3 is TGTGCCAGCAGTTTAGCGGGGCAACTCTCCTACGAGCAGTACTTC. It encodes CASSLAGQLSYEQYF.